What follows is one TCR beta chain and its context. Generated by immunoSEQ multiplex PCR, the TCRdb table keeps only in-frame clones and is missing some. The table lists 130,000 or so clones, more than 75% of them singletons. This entry belongs to a study of cytomegalovirus exposure and HLA in healthy donors. Trimming cost V 0 bases and J 0 bases, with 11 bases left between them. The CDR3 is 16 amino acids. Germline CDR1 reads SGDLS; CDR2 reads YYNGEE. Material: PBMCs. This receptor was obtained from a woman aged 30 to 39 in good health and CMV-seronegative. The V gene is TRBV9, the J gene TRBJ2-3; maybe TRBD2 (6 bases). The CDR3 region is CASSVGSGTSTDTQYF. For the CDR3, the DNA is TGTGCCAGCAGCGTAGGGTCAGGGACTAGCACAGATACGCAGTATTTT.